Listed below are T cell receptor beta chains from one sample, sequenced in a study of blood T cell repertoires in COVID-19. Produced via immunoSEQ multiplex PCR; TCRdb's table is partial and in-frame only. The data contain roughly 220,000 clones, 80% to 85% of them singletons. Specimen: peripheral blood. The source of these receptors is a woman younger than 45 who had recovered from COVID-19. CDR3s include the opening cysteine and the closing phenylalanine or tryptophan. D genes are given only for firm matches. A clone size is listed for some rows: how often the clone was seen (once, few, many), or a class if it is expanded.

J,size,V,D,DNA,CDR3
TRBJ2-1,-,TRBV5-1,TRBD2,TGCGCCAGCAGCTTGGGACTAGCGGGAATTAATGAGCAGTTCTTC,CASSLGLAGINEQFF
TRBJ2-2,-,TRBV4-2,TRBD1,TGTGCCAGCAGCCGAACGGACAGGGGAGGCACCGGGGAGCTGTTTTTT,CASSRTDRGGTGELFF
TRBJ2-7,-,TRBV10-2,TRBD2,TGCGCCAGCAGTGAGCCGTTAGCGGGAGCAAGCGAGCAGTACTTC,CASSEPLAGASEQYF
TRBJ2-1,-,TRBV19,TRBD1,TGTGCCAGTAACAGGGGCTTCAGGAATGAGCAGTTCTTC,CASNRGFRNEQFF
TRBJ1-6,-,TRBV11-2,-,TGTGCCAGCAGCGTGGGGACAAGCCTTAATTCACCCCTCCACTTT,CASSVGTSLNSPLHF
TRBJ2-7,few,TRBV7-2,TRBD2,TGTGCCAGCAGCTTTACTAGCGGGGACTACGAGCAGTACTTC,CASSFTSGDYEQYF
TRBJ2-1,-,TRBV6-5,-,TGTGCCACCCAGGATAGCGGCTACAATGAGCAGTTCTTC,CATQDSGYNEQFF
TRBJ1-4,few,TRBV5-1,TRBD1,TGCGCCAGCAGCGTTCAGACAGGGACCCATGAAAAACTGTTTTTT,CASSVQTGTHEKLFF
TRBJ1-1,-,TRBV6-5,TRBD1,TGTGCCAGCAGACGGGACAGGGACACTGAAGCTTTCTTT,CASRRDRDTEAFF
TRBJ2-3,-,TRBV6-5,TRBD1,TGTGCCACCAGGCGCAAACAGGGGGGCACAGATACGCAGTATTTT,CATRRKQGGTDTQYF
TRBJ2-5,-,TRBV7-6,-,TGTGCCAGCAGCTTAGAGGCAGGCCGGCCAGAGACCCAGTACTTC,CASSLEAGRPETQYF
TRBJ2-5,-,TRBV19,TRBD2,TGTGCCAGTACCGCGACTAGCGGTAACCAAGAGACCCAGTACTTC,CASTATSGNQETQYF
TRBJ2-1,few,TRBV11-2,-,TGTGCCAGCAGCCTCGGAGGGCCATGGAATGAGCAGTTCTTC,CASSLGGPWNEQFF
TRBJ1-2,-,TRBV7-9,-,TGTGCCAGCAGCGAAACTGCGGGCCGGGGCTACACCTTC,CASSETAGRGYTF
TRBJ2-1,-,TRBV9,TRBD2,TGTGCCAGCAGCGTAGACACTAGCGGGACCTATGAGCAGTTCTTC,CASSVDTSGTYEQFF
TRBJ2-7,once,TRBV19,TRBD2,TGTGCCAGTAGTACGAGGGAGGGGCGCGAGCAGTACTTC,CASSTREGREQYF
TRBJ1-2,once,TRBV28,-,TGTGCCAGCAGTTTATATCAGGGCGAGAATGGCTACACCTTC,CASSLYQGENGYTF
TRBJ1-2,-,TRBV5-5,-,TGTGCCAGCAGCGGCGGGCCAGGCCCTAACTATGGCTACACCTTC,CASSGGPGPNYGYTF
TRBJ2-7,-,TRBV28,TRBD1,TGTGCCAGCAGTTTGGACAGGCATCCCTACGAGCAGTACTTC,CASSLDRHPYEQYF
TRBJ1-5,-,TRBV28,-,TGTGCCAGCAGTTCAGTCGCGGCACTAATCAATCAGCCCCAGCATTTT,CASSSVAALINQPQHF
TRBJ1-2,-,TRBV3-1/TRBV3-2,TRBD1,TGTGCCAGCAGCCAAGCCACGTACACAGGGGCCTCCGATGGCTACACCTTC,CASSQATYTGASDGYTF
TRBJ1-5,-,TRBV2,-,TGTGCCAGCACCCGGAGGACTAATCAGCCCCAGCATTTT,CASTRRTNQPQHF
TRBJ2-7,-,TRBV24-1,-,TGTGCCACCAGAGAGGGATCCGAGCAGTACTTC,CATREGSEQYF
TRBJ2-3,-,TRBV11-2,-,TGTGCCAGCAGTTGGAGCGGAAGTCTCACAGATACGCAGTATTTT,CASSWSGSLTDTQYF
TRBJ1-5,few,TRBV4-1,-,TGCGCCAGCAGCCCCGAGGGCGCAGGGGTAAATCAGCCCCAGCATTTT,CASSPEGAGVNQPQHF
TRBJ1-1,-,TRBV7-3,-,TGTGCCAGCAGCCTAGGGGGGGTTCCTGAAGCTTTCTTT,CASSLGGVPEAFF
TRBJ2-3,once,TRBV19,-,TGTGCCAGTAGTACTATGGCAGATACGCAGTATTTT,CASSTMADTQYF
TRBJ2-7,-,TRBV3-1/TRBV3-2,TRBD1,TGTGCCAGCAGCCAACCAGGGGGTAGGGACGAGCAGTACTTC,CASSQPGGRDEQYF
TRBJ2-1,-,TRBV28,TRBD2,TGTGCCAGCAGTTTCCCGGGGGGGGTAGGTGAGCAGTTCTTC,CASSFPGGVGEQFF
TRBJ2-5,-,TRBV18,TRBD2,TGTGCCAGCTCACAGGGACTAGCCCTTGCAACCCAGTACTTC,CASSQGLALATQYF
TRBJ1-6,-,TRBV25-1,-,TGTGCCAGCAGTGGGACTCTCGGGAGTTCACCCCTCCACTTT,CASSGTLGSSPLHF
TRBJ2-7,-,TRBV9,-,TGTGCCAGCAGCAGCTCCCTCTCTCCCTACGAGCAGTACTTC,CASSSSLSPYEQYF
TRBJ2-7,-,TRBV19,TRBD1,TGTGCCAGTAGTACGGCAGGGGGATTCTACGAGCAGTACTTC,CASSTAGGFYEQYF
TRBJ2-4,once,TRBV19,-,TGTGCCAGTAGTCTTCGACTTGGCATTCAGTACTTC,CASSLRLGIQYF
TRBJ2-1,-,TRBV28,TRBD1,TGTGCCACTAAGGAGCACGGGACAGGGCCCTACAATGAGCAGTTCTTC,CATKEHGTGPYNEQFF
TRBJ2-2,few,TRBV3-1/TRBV3-2,TRBD2,TGTGCCAGCAGCCAAGATCTGCTTAGCGGGAGTCGCAGGGGCGGGGAGCTGTTTTTT,CASSQDLLSGSRRGGELFF
TRBJ2-1,-,TRBV19,TRBD2,TGTGCCAGTAGTATCGGGCTAGCGGGAGTCCAAAGGAAAGGCAATGAGCAGTTCTTC,CASSIGLAGVQRKGNEQFF
TRBJ2-7,-,TRBV2,TRBD2,TGTGCCAGCAGTGGACTTTGGGACTACTACGAGCAGTACTTC,CASSGLWDYYEQYF
TRBJ2-1,few,TRBV13,-,TGTGCCAGCAGCTTCGAGACACCGGACACTCTTGATGAGCAGTTCTTC,CASSFETPDTLDEQFF
TRBJ1-5,-,TRBV5-1,-,TGCGCCAGCAGCTTGGCGGGGGGGCTCAATCAGCCCCAGCATTTT,CASSLAGGLNQPQHF
TRBJ2-7,-,TRBV6-6,TRBD2,TGTGCCAGCAGTTACAGGCTAGCGGGAGGCGAGCAGTACTTC,CASSYRLAGGEQYF